Listed below are T cell receptor beta chains from one sample, sequenced in a study of Ad26.COV2.S vaccination and SARS-CoV-2 variants. This table comes from immunoSEQ multiplex PCR, and its TCRdb copy is limited to in-frame clones, with some not included. The sample contains 350,000 to 400,000 clones, less than 90% of which appear only once. The input for sequencing was peripheral blood, taken in a trial of Ad26.COV2.S vaccine versus placebo. The origin of the receptors is a person between 18 and 60 years old who received the Ad26.COV2.S COVID-19 vaccine or a placebo. Both conserved end residues are part of each CDR3. The order of the fields is D gene, J gene, clone size, V gene, CDR3 protein, CDR3 DNA. D genes are given only for firm matches. Size values are once, few and many counts, or a class for expanded clones, and some rows have none.

NA TRBJ2-7 NA TRBV7-2 CASSPSEGAGYEQYF TGTGCCAGCAGCCCATCGGAGGGGGCGGGTTACGAGCAGTACTTC
TRBD2 TRBJ2-1 NA TRBV7-6 CASKWASGGAGEQFF TGTGCCAGCAAATGGGCTAGCGGGGGGGCAGGGGAGCAGTTCTTC
NA TRBJ2-7 NA TRBV7-2 CASSYTGTPSYEQYF TGTGCCAGCAGCTACACCGGGACACCTTCCTACGAGCAGTACTTC
TRBD2 TRBJ2-3 NA TRBV2 CASRRLAGQTSTDTQYF TGTGCCAGCCGGAGGCTAGCGGGACAAACTAGCACAGATACGCAGTATTTT
TRBD2 TRBJ2-3 NA TRBV3-1/TRBV3-2 CASSQVPGGLTDTQYF TGTGCCAGCAGCCAAGTACCGGGGGGGCTCACAGATACGCAGTATTTT
NA TRBJ2-5 NA TRBV4-3 CASSQGQGGHQYF TGCGCCAGCAGCCAAGGACAGGGAGGGCACCAGTACTTC
NA TRBJ1-6 NA TRBV23-1 CASSRCGGGSYNSPLHF TGCGCCAGCAGTCGCTGCGGGGGAGGGTCCTATAATTCACCCCTCCACTTT
NA TRBJ2-2 NA TRBV19 CASSIIGTLDTGELFF TGTGCCAGTAGTATAATTGGGACATTGGATACCGGGGAGCTGTTTTTT
TRBD1 TRBJ2-7 NA TRBV7-9 CASSSPRTGSYEQYF TGTGCCAGCAGCTCCCCTCGGACAGGATCTTACGAGCAGTACTTC
NA TRBJ1-5 NA TRBV14 CASSQAWGQPQHF TGTGCCAGCAGCCAAGCCTGGGGTCAGCCCCAGCATTTT
NA TRBJ1-2 few TRBV29-1 CSSGEDDGYTF TGCAGCTCCGGGGAAGACGATGGCTACACCTTC
TRBD2 TRBJ2-5 NA TRBV19 CASSISELAGDVTQYF TGTGCCAGTAGTATATCGGAACTAGCGGGGGACGTGACCCAGTACTTC
NA TRBJ1-1 NA TRBV10-3 CATSIDATNTEAFF TGTGCCACGTCGATAGACGCCACGAACACTGAAGCTTTCTTT